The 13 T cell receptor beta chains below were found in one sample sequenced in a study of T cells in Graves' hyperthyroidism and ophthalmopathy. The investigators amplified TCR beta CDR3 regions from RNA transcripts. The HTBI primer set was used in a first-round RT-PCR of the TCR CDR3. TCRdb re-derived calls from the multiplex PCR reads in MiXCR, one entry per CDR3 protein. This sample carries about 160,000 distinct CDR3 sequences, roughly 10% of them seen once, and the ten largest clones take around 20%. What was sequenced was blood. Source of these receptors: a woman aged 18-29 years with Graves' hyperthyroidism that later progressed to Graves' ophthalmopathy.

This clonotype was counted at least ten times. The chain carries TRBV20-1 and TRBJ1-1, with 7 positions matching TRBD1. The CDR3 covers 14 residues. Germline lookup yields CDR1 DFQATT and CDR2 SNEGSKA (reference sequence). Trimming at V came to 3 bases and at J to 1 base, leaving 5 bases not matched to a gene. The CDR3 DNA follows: TGCAGTGCTAGCGACGGACAGGAGAACACTGAAGCTTTCTTT. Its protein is CSASDGQENTEAFF.

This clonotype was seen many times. The CDR3 bases are TGTGCCAGCAGGCAGATGGGTGAGCAGTTCTTC. Translating it yields CASRQMGEQFF. The chain couples TRBV12-3 or TRBV12-4 to TRBJ2-1; no reliable D call. The CDR3 runs to 11 residues. The ends were cut back, 6 bases at V and 9 bases at J, with 9 bases in the middle.

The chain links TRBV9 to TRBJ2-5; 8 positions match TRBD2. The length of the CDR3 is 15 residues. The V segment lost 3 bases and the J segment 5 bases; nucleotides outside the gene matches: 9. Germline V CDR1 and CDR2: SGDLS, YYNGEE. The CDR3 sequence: CASSASRGGYETQYF. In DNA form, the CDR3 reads TGTGCCAGCAGCGCTTCCCGGGGGGGGTACGAGACCCAGTACTTC.

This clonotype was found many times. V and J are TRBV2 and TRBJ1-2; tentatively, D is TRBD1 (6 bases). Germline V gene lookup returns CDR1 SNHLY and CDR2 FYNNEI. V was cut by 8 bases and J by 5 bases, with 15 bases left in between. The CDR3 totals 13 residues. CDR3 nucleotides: TGTGCCAGCTCGTTCCCGGGGGCGTATGGCTACACCTTC. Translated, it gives CASSFPGAYGYTF.

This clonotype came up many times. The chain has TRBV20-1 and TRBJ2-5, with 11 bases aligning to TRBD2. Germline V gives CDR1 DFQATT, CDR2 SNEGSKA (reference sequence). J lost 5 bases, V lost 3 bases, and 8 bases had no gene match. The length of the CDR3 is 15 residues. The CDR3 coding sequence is TGCAGTGCTAGTAGTACTAGCGGGAGACGGGAGACCCAGTACTTC. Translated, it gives CSASSTSGRRETQYF.

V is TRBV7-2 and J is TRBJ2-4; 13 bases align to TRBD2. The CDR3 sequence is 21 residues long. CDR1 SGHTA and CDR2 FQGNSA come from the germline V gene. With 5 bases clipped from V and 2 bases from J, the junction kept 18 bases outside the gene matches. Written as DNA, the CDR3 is TGTGCCAGCAGCGCCGCAGGACTAGCGGGGGACCTCCCTTTGACCAAAAACATTCAGTACTTC. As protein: CASSAAGLAGDLPLTKNIQYF.

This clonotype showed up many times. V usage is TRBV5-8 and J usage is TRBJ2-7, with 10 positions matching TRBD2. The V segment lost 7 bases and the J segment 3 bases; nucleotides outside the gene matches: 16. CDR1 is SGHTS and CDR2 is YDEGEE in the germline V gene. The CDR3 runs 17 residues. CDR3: CASAPGSGTSEYYEQYF. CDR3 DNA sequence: TGTGCCAGCGCCCCGGGCTCCGGGACTAGCGAATACTACGAGCAGTACTTC.

CDR3 protein: CASSLSGPPRPQHF. The CDR3 DNA is TGTGCCAGCAGTTTATCAGGGCCCCCTCGACCCCAGCATTTT. The V gene is TRBV27, the J gene TRBJ1-5; no clear D gene. The CDR3 is 14 residues long. Trimming cost V 0 bases and J 10 bases, with 13 bases left between them. The germline CDR1 and CDR2 sequences are MNHEY and SMNVEV (reference sequence).

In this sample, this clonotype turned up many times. In DNA, the CDR3 is TGTGCCAGCAGCAAACGACAGAGCTCCTATAATTCACCCCTCCACTTT. Residues: CASSKRQSSYNSPLHF. V and J are TRBV7-2 and TRBJ1-6; maybe TRBD1 (5 bases). Trimming removed 5 bases at V and 0 bases at J, with 11 bases between. Germline CDR1 reads SGHTA; CDR2 reads FQGNSA. This CDR3 region has 16 residues.

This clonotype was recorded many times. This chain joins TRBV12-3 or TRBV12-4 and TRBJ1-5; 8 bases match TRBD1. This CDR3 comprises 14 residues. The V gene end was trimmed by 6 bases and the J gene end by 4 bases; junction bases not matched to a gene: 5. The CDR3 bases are TGTGCCAGCAGCCAGGGACAGGAAAATCAGCCCCAGCATTTT. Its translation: CASSQGQENQPQHF.

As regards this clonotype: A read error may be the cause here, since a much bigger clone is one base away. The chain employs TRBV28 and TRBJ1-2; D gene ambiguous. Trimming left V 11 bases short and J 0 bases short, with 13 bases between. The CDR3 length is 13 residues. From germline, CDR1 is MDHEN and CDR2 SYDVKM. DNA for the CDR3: TGTGCCGGTCATGACACAGCTAACTATGGCTACACCTTC. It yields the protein CAGHDTANYGYTF.

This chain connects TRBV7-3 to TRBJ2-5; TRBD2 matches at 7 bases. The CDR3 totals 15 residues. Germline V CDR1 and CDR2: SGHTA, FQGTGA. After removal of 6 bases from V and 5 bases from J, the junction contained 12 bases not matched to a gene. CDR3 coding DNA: TGTGCCAGCAGTCATACTAGCGCCCAAGGGGAGACCCAGTACTTC. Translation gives CASSHTSAQGETQYF.

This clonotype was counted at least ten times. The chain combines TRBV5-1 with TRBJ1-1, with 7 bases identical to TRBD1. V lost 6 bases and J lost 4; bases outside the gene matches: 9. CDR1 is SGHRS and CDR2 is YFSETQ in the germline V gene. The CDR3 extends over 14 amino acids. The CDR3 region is CASKREGASTEAFF. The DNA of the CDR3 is TGCGCCAGCAAACGGGAGGGGGCAAGCACTGAAGCTTTCTTT.